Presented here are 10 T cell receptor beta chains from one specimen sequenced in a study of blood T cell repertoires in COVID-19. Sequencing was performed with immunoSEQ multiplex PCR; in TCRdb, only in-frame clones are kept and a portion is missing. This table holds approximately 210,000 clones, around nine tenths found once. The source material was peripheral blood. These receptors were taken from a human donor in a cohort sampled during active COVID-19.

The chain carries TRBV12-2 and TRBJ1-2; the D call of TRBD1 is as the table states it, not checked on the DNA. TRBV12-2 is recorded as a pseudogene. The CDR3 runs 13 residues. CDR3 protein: CAITSGQDYGYTF. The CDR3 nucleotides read TGTGCAATTACTTCGGGACAAGATTATGGCTACACCTTC.

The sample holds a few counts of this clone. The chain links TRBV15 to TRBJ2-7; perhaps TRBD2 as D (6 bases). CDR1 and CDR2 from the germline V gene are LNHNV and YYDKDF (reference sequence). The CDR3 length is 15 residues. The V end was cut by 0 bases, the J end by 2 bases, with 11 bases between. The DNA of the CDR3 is TGTGCCACCAGCAGAGATGTGGGAGGTCCCTACGAGCAGTACTTC. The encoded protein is CATSRDVGGPYEQYF.

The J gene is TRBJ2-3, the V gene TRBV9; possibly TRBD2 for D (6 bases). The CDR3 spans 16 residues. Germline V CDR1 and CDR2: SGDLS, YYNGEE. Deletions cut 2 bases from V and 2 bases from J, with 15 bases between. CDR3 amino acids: CASSVGGGIYTDTQYF. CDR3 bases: TGTGCCAGCAGCGTGGGGGGTGGCATTTACACAGATACGCAGTATTTT.

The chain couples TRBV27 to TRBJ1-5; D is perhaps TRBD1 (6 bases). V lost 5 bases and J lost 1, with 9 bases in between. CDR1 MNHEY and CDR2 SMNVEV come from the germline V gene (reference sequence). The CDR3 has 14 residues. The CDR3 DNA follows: TGTGCCAGCAGTGTAACAGGGAGCAATCAGCCCCAGCATTTT. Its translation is CASSVTGSNQPQHF.

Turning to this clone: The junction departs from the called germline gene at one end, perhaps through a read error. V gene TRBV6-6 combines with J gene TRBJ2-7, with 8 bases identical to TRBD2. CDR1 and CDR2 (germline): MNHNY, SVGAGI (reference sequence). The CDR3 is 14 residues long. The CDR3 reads CASSYSQLAEQPLF. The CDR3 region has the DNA TGTGCCAGCAGTTACTCTCAACTAGCGGAACAACCCCTCTTC.

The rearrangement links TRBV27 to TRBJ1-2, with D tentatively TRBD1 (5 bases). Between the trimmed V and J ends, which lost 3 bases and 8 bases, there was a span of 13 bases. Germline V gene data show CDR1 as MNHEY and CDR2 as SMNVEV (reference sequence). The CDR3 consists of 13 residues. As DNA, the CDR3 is TGTGCCAGCAGTTTTGGCCAGGGCAGGGGCTACACCTTC. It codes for CASSFGQGRGYTF.

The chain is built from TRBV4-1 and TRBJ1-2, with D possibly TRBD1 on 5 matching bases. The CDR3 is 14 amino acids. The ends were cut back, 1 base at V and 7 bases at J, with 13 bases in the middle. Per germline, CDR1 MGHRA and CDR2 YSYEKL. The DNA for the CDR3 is TGCGCCAGCAGCCAAGTTGTAGGGGAACGTGGCTACACCTTC. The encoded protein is CASSQVVGERGYTF.

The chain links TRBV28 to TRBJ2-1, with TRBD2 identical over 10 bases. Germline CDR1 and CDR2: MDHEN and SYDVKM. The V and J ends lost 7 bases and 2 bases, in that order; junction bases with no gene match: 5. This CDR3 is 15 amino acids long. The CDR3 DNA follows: TGTGCCAGCAACCCTAGCGGGAGAGCCTACAATGAGCAGTTCTTC. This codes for CASNPSGRAYNEQFF.

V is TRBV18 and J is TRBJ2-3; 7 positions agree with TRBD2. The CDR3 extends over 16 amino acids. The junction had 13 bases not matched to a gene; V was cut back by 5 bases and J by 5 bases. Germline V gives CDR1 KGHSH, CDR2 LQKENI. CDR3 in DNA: TGTGCCAGCTCAAATCGAGCGGGGTTGGTTGGAGATACGCAGTATTTT. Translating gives CASSNRAGLVGDTQYF.

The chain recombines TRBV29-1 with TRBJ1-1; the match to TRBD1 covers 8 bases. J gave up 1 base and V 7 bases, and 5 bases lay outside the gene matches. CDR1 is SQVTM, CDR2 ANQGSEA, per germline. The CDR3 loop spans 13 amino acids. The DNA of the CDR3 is TGCAGCGGTTGGACAGGGTCGAACACTGAAGCTTTCTTT. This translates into CSGWTGSNTEAFF.